These 14 T cell receptor beta chains were all obtained from the same sample, sequenced in a study of blood T cell repertoires in COVID-19. The data were produced by immunoSEQ multiplex PCR, yet TCRdb's version contains in-frame clones alone and is incomplete. The sample contains 71,000 or so clones, over 75% of which appear only once. Sequencing used peripheral blood. Receptors originate from a man aged 45-65 years with acute or convalescent COVID-19.

This chain joins TRBV3-1 (or the pseudogene TRBV3-2) and TRBJ2-7; no clear D. The CDR3 consists of 17 residues. Germline CDR1 is LGHDT and CDR2 is YNNKEL (reference sequence). Trimming took 2 bases from V and 0 from J, leaving 17 bases between them. CDR3 sequence: CASSQSASRRLSYEQYF. The CDR3 DNA is TGTGCCAGCAGCCAATCCGCGAGCCGACGACTCTCCTACGAGCAGTACTTC.

This chain uses TRBV2 with TRBJ1-6; TRBD1 matches at 7 bases. CDR3 length: 15 residues. V shed 6 bases, J shed 11 bases, and the junction held 13 bases outside the gene matches. Germline loops: CDR1 SNHLY, CDR2 FYNNEI. The CDR3 loop reads CASRDPRGLGPPLHF. CDR3 DNA: TGTGCCAGCAGAGACCCCAGGGGGTTGGGGCCACCCCTCCACTTT.

This chain links TRBV11-2 with TRBJ1-1; no definite D call. This CDR3 comprises 15 residues. Trimming took 0 bases from V and 7 from J, leaving 15 bases between them. Germline loops: CDR1 SGHAT, CDR2 FQNNGV. CDR3 sequence reads: CASSLDHTGSGEAFF. CDR3 bases: TGTGCCAGCAGCTTAGATCACACGGGTTCGGGTGAAGCTTTCTTT.

The rearrangement uses TRBV5-5 and TRBJ1-5, with D unclear. The V gene's germline CDR1 is SGHKS and CDR2 YYEKEE (reference sequence). The CDR3 contains 15 residues. The germline V and J ends were trimmed by 1 base and 4 bases, with 12 bases remaining between them. The CDR3 DNA reads TGTGCCAGCAGCTTGCCGGGAGTGTTTAATCAGCCCCAGCATTTT. Protein: CASSLPGVFNQPQHF. The variable domain in full, completed from reference TRBV5-5 and TRBJ1-5, reads DAGVTQSPTHLIKTRGQQVTLRCSPISGHKSVSWYQQVLGQGPQFIFQYYEKEERGRGNFPDRFSARQFPNYSSELNVNALLLGDSALYLCASSLPGVFNQPQHFGDGTRLSIL.

V gene TRBV7-2 combines with J gene TRBJ1-3, with 7 bases matching TRBD1. The CDR3 runs to 15 residues. Germline loops: CDR1 SGHTA, CDR2 FQGNSA. J lost 0 bases, V lost 5 bases, and 4 bases had no gene match. As DNA, the CDR3 is TGTGCCAGCAGCCCTCAGGGGGGCTCTGGAAACACCATATATTTT. It translates to CASSPQGGSGNTIYF.

The chain carries TRBV7-2 and TRBJ1-4, with D hard to call. The CDR3 contains 18 residues. Germline V gene data show CDR1 as SGHTA and CDR2 as FQGNSA. V was cut by 5 bases and J by 3 bases, with 22 bases left in between. The CDR3 spells CASSNKPRGRGSNEKLFF. The CDR3 DNA sequence: TGTGCCAGCAGCAATAAACCGCGAGGGAGAGGGTCTAATGAAAAACTGTTTTTT.

This clone was seen once. The rearrangement uses TRBV6-5 and TRBJ1-1, with D perhaps TRBD1 (6 bases). The CDR3 has 14 amino acids. V was pared by 3 bases and J by 5 bases, with 13 bases between. Per germline, CDR1 MNHEY and CDR2 SVGAGI. The CDR3 loop is CASSYTGIVTEAFF. CDR3 in DNA: TGTGCCAGCAGTTATACAGGGATAGTAACTGAAGCTTTCTTT.

The chain recombines TRBV12-3 or TRBV12-4 with TRBJ1-3; D call uncertain. The CDR3 spans 12 residues. V lost 7 bases and J lost 2, with 6 bases in between. In DNA form, the CDR3 reads TGTGCCAGCACAGGAACTGGAAACACCATATATTTT. Amino acid sequence: CASTGTGNTIYF.

This rearrangement joins TRBV19 to TRBJ1-3; D may be TRBD1 (6 bases). The CDR3 consists of 17 residues. V was clipped by 1 base and J by 0 bases, with 13 bases between them. The germline V gene has CDR1 LNHDA and CDR2 SQIVND (reference sequence). The DNA for the CDR3 is TGTGCCAGTAGTATAGCCCGGGACACCTACTCTGGAAACACCATATATTTT. Its translation is CASSIARDTYSGNTIYF. Using reference TRBV19 and TRBJ1-3 for the parts outside the CDR3, the full variable domain is DGGITQSPKYLFRKEGQNVTLSCEQNLNHDAMYWYRQDPGQGLRLIYYSQIVNDFQKGDIAEGYSVSREKKESFPLTVTSAQKNPTAFYLCASSIARDTYSGNTIYFGEGSWLTVV.

V and J are TRBV24-1 and TRBJ1-5; TRBD1 matches 12 bases. V was clipped by 3 bases and J by 6 bases; unmatched bases: 8. This CDR3 contains 17 residues. Germline V lookup: CDR1 KGHDR, CDR2 SFDVKD. The CDR3: CATSDGRWDRGLQPQHF. As DNA, the CDR3 is TGTGCCACCAGTGATGGCCGATGGGACAGGGGGCTTCAGCCCCAGCATTTT.

This clone came up once. J is TRBJ1-2 and V is TRBV7-8, with 7 nucleotides matching TRBD1. The V segment lost 5 bases and the J segment 12 bases; nucleotides outside the gene matches: 12. CDR3 size: 13 residues. Germline lookup yields CDR1 SGHVS and CDR2 FQNEAQ. The chain's CDR3 is CASSPLTGNGHTF. The DNA of the CDR3 is TGTGCCAGCAGCCCCTTGACAGGGAACGGCCACACCTTC.

The chain combines TRBV4-1 with TRBJ1-2; D is unresolved. This CDR3 has 14 amino acids. Per the germline V gene, CDR1 is MGHRA and CDR2 is YSYEKL. Trimming removed 1 base at V and 8 bases at J, with 14 bases between. The CDR3 reads CASSQVSGVGGYTF. In DNA, the CDR3 is TGCGCCAGCAGCCAAGTATCCGGGGTAGGCGGCTACACCTTC.

The rearrangement uses TRBV2 and TRBJ2-7, with a tentative D call TRBD2 (6 bases). V shed 7 bases and J shed 0 bases, with 13 bases lying between them. Germline assignment: CDR1 SNHLY and CDR2 FYNNEI. The CDR3 covers 14 residues. The DNA for the CDR3 is TGTGCCAGCAAGGAGGAGGGTCTCTCCTACGAGCAGTACTTC. It is translated as CASKEEGLSYEQYF.

The gene calls are TRBV12-3 or TRBV12-4 and TRBJ2-7; D gene unclear. Trimming stripped 3 bases from V and 6 bases from J, with 9 bases between. The CDR3 covers 12 residues. CDR3 loop: CASSFSVSEQYF. In nucleotides, the CDR3 is TGTGCCAGCAGTTTTTCAGTATCCGAGCAGTACTTC.